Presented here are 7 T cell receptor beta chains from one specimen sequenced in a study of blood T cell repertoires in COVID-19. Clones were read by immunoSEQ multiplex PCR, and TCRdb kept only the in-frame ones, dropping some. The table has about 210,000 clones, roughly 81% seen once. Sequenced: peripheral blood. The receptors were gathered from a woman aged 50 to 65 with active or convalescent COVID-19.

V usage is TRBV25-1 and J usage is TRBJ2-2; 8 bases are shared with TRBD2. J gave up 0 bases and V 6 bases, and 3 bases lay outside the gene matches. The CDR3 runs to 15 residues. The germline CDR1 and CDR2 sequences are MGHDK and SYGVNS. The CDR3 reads CASRLAGPNTGELFF. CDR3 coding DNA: TGTGCCAGCAGGCTAGCGGGCCCGAACACCGGGGAGCTGTTTTTT. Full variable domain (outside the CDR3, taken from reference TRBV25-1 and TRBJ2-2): EADIYQTPRYLVIGTGKKITLECSQTMGHDKMYWYQQDPGMELHLIHYSYGVNSTEKGDLSSESTVSRIRTEHFPLTLESARPSHTSQYLCASRLAGPNTGELFFGEGSRLTVL.

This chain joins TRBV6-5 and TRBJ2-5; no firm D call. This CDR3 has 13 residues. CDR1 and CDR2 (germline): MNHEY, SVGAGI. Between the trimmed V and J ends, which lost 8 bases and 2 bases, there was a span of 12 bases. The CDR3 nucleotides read TGTGCCAGCCGTAGAGCGCGGCAAGAGACCCAGTACTTC. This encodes CASRRARQETQYF.

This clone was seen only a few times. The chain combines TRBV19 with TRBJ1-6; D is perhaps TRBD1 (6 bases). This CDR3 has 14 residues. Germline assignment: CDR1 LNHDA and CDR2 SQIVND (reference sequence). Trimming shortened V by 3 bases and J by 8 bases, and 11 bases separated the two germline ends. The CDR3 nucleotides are TGTGCCAGTAGTATCCAGCCAGGGGATTCACCCCTCCACTTT. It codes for CASSIQPGDSPLHF.

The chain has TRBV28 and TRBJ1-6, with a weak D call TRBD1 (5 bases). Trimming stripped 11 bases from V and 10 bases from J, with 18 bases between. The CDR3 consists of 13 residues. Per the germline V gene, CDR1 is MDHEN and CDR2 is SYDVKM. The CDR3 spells CAGRGGLSSPLHF. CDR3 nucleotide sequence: TGTGCCGGAAGGGGAGGGTTAAGCTCACCCCTCCACTTT.

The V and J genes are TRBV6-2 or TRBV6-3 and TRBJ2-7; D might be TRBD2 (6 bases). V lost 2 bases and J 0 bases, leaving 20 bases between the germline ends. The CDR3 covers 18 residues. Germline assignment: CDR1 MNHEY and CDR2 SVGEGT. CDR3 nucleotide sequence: TGTGCCAGCAGTTACCCTCCTCATTCCGGGGGTAGCTCCTACGAGCAGTACTTC. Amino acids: CASSYPPHSGGSSYEQYF.

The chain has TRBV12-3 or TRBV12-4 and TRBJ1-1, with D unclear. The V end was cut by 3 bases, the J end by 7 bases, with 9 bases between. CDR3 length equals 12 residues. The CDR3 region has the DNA TGTGCCAGCAGTTTTTATCCGGGTGAAGCTTTCTTT. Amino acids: CASSFYPGEAFF.

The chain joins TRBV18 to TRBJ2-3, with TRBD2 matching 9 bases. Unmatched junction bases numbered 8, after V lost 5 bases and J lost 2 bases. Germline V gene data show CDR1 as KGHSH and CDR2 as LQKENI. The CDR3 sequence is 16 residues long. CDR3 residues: CASSSGASGNTDTQYF. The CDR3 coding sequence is TGTGCCAGCTCATCCGGCGCTAGCGGGAACACAGATACGCAGTATTTT. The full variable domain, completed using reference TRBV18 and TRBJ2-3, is NAGVMQNPRHLVRRRGQEARLRCSPMKGHSHVYWYRQLPEEGLKFMVYLQKENIIDESGMPKERFSAEFPKEGPSILRIQQVVRGDSAAYFCASSSGASGNTDTQYFGPGTRLTVL.